This T cell receptor beta chain was sequenced during a study of T cell repertoires in cytomegalovirus infection. Turning to the study itself: Shared public TCR beta signatures pointed to both CMV infection and a matching HLA type.

Each CDR3 protein gets one entry after TCRdb re-called the reads with MiXCR. The sample has about 490,000 distinct CDR3 sequences, approximately 26% seen once; the top ten hold roughly 13%. Overall study findings and caveats: The ex vivo response was dominated by HLA-C-restricted CMV-specific TCR beta clonotypes.

Comments on this clonotype: Antigen: not known.

The V end was cut by 4 bases, the J end by 5 bases, with 12 bases between. The CDR3 has 13 amino acids. Germline loops: CDR1 SGDLS, CDR2 YYNGEE. The source material was PBMCs. The genes are TRBV9 and TRBJ2-5; D not certain. This clonotype was sampled from a human donor in good health (CMV status not recorded). Some clones in this sample may be carry-over from other donors' samples. DNA of the CDR3: TGTGCCAGCAGCCCCTCTTATTCGGAGACCCAGTACTTC. This sequence encodes CASSPSYSETQYF.